One sample yielded the 6 T cell receptor beta chains listed below, sequenced in a study of OX40 agonist ivuxolimab in advanced cancers. The library was obtained by the immunoSEQ multiplex PCR assay. This is the immuneACCESS table as TCRdb keeps it, with only in-frame sequences that have V and J called. A part of the clones is gone; compared with another copy, unresolved V genes explain less than half, and the rest is unexplained. The sample table records fewer than 85,000 clones; 84% of these occur just once. Just under 7% of the sample is taken by the ten largest. Here the sequenced sample was CD4+ or CD8+ T cells sorted from blood, taken in a trial of the OX40 agonist ivuxolimab. Receptors originate from an adult with an advanced solid tumor such as melanoma, head and neck, liver or kidney cancer.

The rearrangement uses TRBV7-2 and TRBJ2-5; D call uncertain. Trimming took 7 bases from V and 2 from J, leaving 14 bases between them. This CDR3 has 14 residues. From germline, CDR1 is SGHTA and CDR2 FQGNSA. CDR3: CASKEPTGQETQYF. DNA for the CDR3: TGTGCCAGCAAAGAGCCAACTGGGCAAGAGACCCAGTACTTC.

The CDR3 spells CASSTSGTGGYEQYF. The CDR3 DNA reads as TGTGCCAGCAGCACGTCCGGGACAGGGGGCTACGAGCAGTACTTC. The chain links TRBV5-4 to TRBJ2-7; TRBD1 matches at 11 bases. This CDR3 contains 15 residues. Per germline, CDR1 SGHNT and CDR2 YYREEE (reference sequence). The junction had 6 bases not matched to a gene; V was cut back by 4 bases and J by 3 bases.

V and J are TRBV7-8 and TRBJ2-3; D is possibly TRBD1 or TRBD2 (6 bases each). The V gene's germline CDR1 is SGHVS and CDR2 FQNEAQ. V was trimmed by 6 bases and J by 7 bases, leaving 20 bases between them. The CDR3 is 15 residues long. The CDR3 DNA reads TGTGCCAGCAGTCCAAAGGGGGGCGCAGGATATACGCAGTATTTT. Encoded protein: CASSPKGGAGYTQYF.

This chain connects TRBV12-5 to TRBJ2-7; 7 bases match TRBD1. Trimming removed 4 bases from V and 3 bases from J; junction bases left unmatched: 3. Germline CDR1 reads LGHNT; CDR2 reads FRNRAP. CDR3 length: 13 residues. The CDR3 region is CASGWDSYYEQYF. The DNA of the CDR3 is TGTGCTAGTGGTTGGGACAGCTACTACGAGCAGTACTTC.

This clone was seen just once. The chain is built from TRBV9 and TRBJ2-3, with a tentative D call TRBD1 (6 bases). V lost 2 bases and J lost 3, with 10 bases in between. CDR3 length equals 14 residues. CDR1 is SGDLS, CDR2 YYNGEE, per germline. CDR3 sequence (DNA): TGTGCCAGCAGCGTCTCCGGACAGACAGATACGCAGTATTTT. Its protein product is CASSVSGQTDTQYF.

The rearrangement joins TRBV11-3 to TRBJ1-2; 9 bases line up with TRBD1. CDR1 and CDR2 from the germline V gene are SGHNT and YENEEA. V shed 6 bases, J shed 4 bases, and the junction held 18 bases outside the gene matches. The CDR3 extends over 18 amino acids. CDR3 residues: CASSLDQPGQGFGYGYTF. The CDR3 DNA reads TGTGCCAGCAGTTTGGATCAACCGGGACAGGGATTTGGCTATGGCTACACCTTC.